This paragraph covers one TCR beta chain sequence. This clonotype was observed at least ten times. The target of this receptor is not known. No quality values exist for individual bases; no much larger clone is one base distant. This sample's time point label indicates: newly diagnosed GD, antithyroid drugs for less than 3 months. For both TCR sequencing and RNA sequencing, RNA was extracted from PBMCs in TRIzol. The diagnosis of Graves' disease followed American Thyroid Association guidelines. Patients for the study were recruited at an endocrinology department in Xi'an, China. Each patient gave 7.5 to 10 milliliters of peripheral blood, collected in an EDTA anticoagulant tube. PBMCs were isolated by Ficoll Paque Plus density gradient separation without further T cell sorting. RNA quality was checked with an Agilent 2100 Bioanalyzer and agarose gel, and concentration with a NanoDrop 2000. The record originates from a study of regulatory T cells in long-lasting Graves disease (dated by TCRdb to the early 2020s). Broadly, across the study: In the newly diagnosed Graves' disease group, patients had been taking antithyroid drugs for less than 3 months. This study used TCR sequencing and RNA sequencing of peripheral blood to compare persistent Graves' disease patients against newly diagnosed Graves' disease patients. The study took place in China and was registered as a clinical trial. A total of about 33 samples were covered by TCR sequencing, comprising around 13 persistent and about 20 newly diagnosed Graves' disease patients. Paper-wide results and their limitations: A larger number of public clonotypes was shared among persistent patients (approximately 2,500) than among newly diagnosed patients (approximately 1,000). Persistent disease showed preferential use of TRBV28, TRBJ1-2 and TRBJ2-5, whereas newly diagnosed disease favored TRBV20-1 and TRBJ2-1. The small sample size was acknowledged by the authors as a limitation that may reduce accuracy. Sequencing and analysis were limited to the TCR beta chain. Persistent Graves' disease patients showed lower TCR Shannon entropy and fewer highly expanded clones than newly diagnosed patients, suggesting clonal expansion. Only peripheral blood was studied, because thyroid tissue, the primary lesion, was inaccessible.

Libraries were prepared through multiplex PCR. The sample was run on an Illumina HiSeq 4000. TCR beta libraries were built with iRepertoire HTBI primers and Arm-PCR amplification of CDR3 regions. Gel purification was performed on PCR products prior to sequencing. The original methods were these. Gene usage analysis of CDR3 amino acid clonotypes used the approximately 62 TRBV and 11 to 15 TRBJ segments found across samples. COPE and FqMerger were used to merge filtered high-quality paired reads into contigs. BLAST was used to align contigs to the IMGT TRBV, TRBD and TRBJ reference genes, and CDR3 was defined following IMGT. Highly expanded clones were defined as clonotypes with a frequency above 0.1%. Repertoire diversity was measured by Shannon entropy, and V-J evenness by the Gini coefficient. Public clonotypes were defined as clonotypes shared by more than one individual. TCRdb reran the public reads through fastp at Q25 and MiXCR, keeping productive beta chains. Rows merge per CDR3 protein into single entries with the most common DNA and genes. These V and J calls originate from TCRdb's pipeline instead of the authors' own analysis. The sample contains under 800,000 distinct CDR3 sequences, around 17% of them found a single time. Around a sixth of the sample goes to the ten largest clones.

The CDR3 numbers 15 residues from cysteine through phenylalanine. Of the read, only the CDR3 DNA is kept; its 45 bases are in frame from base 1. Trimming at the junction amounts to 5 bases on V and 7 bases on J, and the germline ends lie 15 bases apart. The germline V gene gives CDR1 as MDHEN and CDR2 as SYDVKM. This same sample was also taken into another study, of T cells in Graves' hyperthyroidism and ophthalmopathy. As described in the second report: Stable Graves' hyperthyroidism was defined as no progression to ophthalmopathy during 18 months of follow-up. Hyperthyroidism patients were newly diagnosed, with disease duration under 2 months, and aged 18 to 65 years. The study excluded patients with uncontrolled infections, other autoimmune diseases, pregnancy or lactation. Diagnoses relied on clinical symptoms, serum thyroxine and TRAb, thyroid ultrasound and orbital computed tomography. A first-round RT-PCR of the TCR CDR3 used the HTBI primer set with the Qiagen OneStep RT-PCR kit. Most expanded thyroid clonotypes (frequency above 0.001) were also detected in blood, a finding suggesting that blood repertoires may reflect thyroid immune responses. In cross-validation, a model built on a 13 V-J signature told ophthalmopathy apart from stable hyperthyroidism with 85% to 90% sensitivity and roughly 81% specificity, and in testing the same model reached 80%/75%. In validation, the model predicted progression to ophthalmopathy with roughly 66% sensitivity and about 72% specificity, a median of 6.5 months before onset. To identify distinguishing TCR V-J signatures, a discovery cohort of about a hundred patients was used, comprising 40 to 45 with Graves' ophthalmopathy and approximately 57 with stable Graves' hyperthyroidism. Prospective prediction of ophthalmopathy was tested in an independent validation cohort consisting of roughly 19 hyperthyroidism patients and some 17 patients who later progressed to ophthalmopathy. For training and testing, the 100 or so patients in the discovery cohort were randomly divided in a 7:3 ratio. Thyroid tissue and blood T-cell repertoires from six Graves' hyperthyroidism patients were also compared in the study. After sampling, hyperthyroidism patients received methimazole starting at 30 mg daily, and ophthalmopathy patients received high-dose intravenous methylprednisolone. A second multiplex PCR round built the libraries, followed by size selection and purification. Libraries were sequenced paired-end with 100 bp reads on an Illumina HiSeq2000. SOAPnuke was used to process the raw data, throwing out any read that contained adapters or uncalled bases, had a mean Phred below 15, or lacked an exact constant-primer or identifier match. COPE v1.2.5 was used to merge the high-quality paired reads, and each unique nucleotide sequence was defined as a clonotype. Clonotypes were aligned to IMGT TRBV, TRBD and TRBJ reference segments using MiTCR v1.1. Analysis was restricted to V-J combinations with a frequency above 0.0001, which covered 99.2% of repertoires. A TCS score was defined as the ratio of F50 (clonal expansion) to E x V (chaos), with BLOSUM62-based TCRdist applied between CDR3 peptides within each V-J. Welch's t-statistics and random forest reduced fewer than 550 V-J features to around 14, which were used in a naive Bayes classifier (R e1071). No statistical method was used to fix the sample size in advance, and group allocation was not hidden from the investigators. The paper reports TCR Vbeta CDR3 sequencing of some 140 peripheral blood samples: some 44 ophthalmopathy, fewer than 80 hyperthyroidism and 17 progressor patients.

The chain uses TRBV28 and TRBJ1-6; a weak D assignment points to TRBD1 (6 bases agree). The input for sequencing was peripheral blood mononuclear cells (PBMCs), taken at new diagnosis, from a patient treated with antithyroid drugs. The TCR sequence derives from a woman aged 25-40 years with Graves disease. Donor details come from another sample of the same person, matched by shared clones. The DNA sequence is TGTGCCAGCAGTGGACAGACGCTTGGGAATTCACCCCTCCACTTT. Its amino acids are CASSGQTLGNSPLHF.